One and the same sample provided the 23 T cell receptor beta chains below, sequenced in a study of shared clonotypes between healthy human individuals. This table comes from immunoSEQ multiplex PCR, and its TCRdb copy is limited to in-frame clones, with some not included. The sample has approximately 330,000 clones; 73% are singletons. The specimen was memory CD4+ T cells sorted from blood. The subset: CD45RA-negative fraction. All receptors derive from a man aged 30 to 39 in good health.

This rearrangement joins TRBV11-3 to TRBJ2-1; the match to TRBD2 covers 8 bases. V was pared by 3 bases and J by 8 bases, with 15 bases of the junction left unmatched. The germline CDR1 and CDR2 sequences are SGHNT and YENEEA. The CDR3 spans 17 residues. CDR3 sequence reads: CASSFKKSSGLVDEQFF. In nucleotides, the CDR3 is TGTGCCAGCAGCTTTAAAAAATCTAGCGGGTTAGTCGATGAGCAGTTCTTC.

This chain joins TRBV19 and TRBJ2-3; D gene ambiguous. CDR1 is LNHDA and CDR2 is SQIVND in the germline V gene (reference sequence). Trimming left V 5 bases short and J 4 bases short, with 16 bases between. CDR3 length equals 15 residues. The CDR3 reads CASSPDLIGPDTQYF. The CDR3 DNA reads TGTGCCAGTAGTCCCGACCTTATCGGCCCAGATACGCAGTATTTT.

This clone was observed a few times. The chain is built from TRBV6-1 and TRBJ2-7, with 9 bases aligning to TRBD2. Germline V gene sequence: CDR1 MNHNS, CDR2 SASEGT. V lost 6 bases, J lost 6 bases, and 9 bases stayed unmatched. This CDR3 spans 14 amino acids. The CDR3 bases are TGTGCCAGCAGGGCAACTAGCGGGCGCTCCGAGCAGTACTTC. Encoded protein: CASRATSGRSEQYF.

The genes are TRBV5-1 and TRBJ2-1; possible D gene TRBD2, 5 bases. In germline, CDR1 is SGHRS, CDR2 YFSETQ. With 4 bases removed from V and 8 bases from J, the gap between germline ends came to 10 bases. This CDR3 spans 12 amino acids. This CDR3 is CASSETMDEQFF. The CDR3 region has the DNA TGCGCCAGCAGCGAGACTATGGATGAGCAGTTCTTC.

The chain uses TRBV29-1 and TRBJ1-4, with 7 positions matching TRBD1. Germline V CDR1 and CDR2: SQVTM, ANQGSEA. CDR3 length: 14 amino acids. The trim removed 6 bases at V and 7 bases at J, leaving 11 bases unmatched. CDR3 in amino acids: CSVFTPGGGEKLFF. CDR3 DNA sequence: TGCAGCGTATTTACTCCAGGGGGGGGTGAAAAACTGTTTTTT.

CDR3 loop: CASSGGLAGGTNEQFF. CDR3 sequence (DNA): TGTGCCAGCAGCGGGGGACTAGCGGGAGGTACGAATGAGCAGTTCTTC. The chain is built from TRBV5-4 and TRBJ2-1; 15 bases match TRBD2. CDR3 length: 16 residues. Germline values: CDR1 SGHNT, CDR2 YYREEE (reference sequence). V was clipped by 4 bases and J by 7 bases; unmatched bases: 6.

This clone showed up just a few times. The chain carries TRBV10-3 and TRBJ2-2; the D gene is possibly TRBD1 (5 bases). V lost 3 bases and J 0 bases, leaving 8 bases between the germline ends. CDR1 and CDR2 from the germline V gene are ENHRY and SYGVKD. The CDR3 is 15 amino acids. CDR3 in amino acids: CAISDPGSNTGELFF. The CDR3 DNA is TGTGCCATCAGTGATCCAGGGTCGAACACCGGGGAGCTGTTTTTT.

The chain couples TRBV7-8 to TRBJ2-7; TRBD2 agrees at 8 bases. Germline trimming cut 2 bases from V and 9 bases from J; bases unmatched to any gene: 9. CDR1 and CDR2 (germline): SGHVS, FQNEAQ. The CDR3 contains 14 residues. The CDR3: CASSLPGLVSVQYF. In DNA form, the CDR3 reads TGTGCCAGCAGCTTACCGGGACTAGTTTCCGTGCAGTACTTC.

This clone was found once. The chain is built from TRBV7-8 and TRBJ1-1, with TRBD1 as a possible D gene (6 bases). This CDR3 region has 12 residues. CDR1 and CDR2 (germline): SGHVS, FQNEAQ. V lost 3 bases and J 11 bases, leaving 13 bases between the germline ends. In DNA form, the CDR3 reads TGTGCCAGCAGCTTGGCAACAGGGATGGCTTTCTTT. Translation gives CASSLATGMAFF.

About this clone: A read error is the likely source, as a far larger clone sits one nucleotide away. The chain recombines TRBV27 with TRBJ2-2, with D hard to call. V was trimmed by 7 bases and J by 1 base, leaving 1 base between them. CDR3 length: 11 residues. Germline V gene data show CDR1 as MNHEY and CDR2 as SMNVEV (reference sequence). In nucleotides, the CDR3 is TGTGCCAGCATGAACACCGGGGAGCTGTTTTTT. It codes for CASMNTGELFF.

This clone was seen a few times. This sequence joins TRBV10-3 and TRBJ2-2; 10 bases are shared with TRBD1. CDR3 length: 17 residues. The V gene's germline CDR1 is ENHRY and CDR2 SYGVKD. Losses at the gene ends were 6 bases for V and 4 bases for J; bases not matched to a gene: 11. The CDR3 region has the DNA TGTGCCATCAGCCGAACCCCGGGACAGGGGTTCACCGGGGAGCTGTTTTTT. Protein: CAISRTPGQGFTGELFF.

The V call is TRBV6-6, the J call TRBJ2-1; 13 nucleotides line up with TRBD2. Trimming cost V 5 bases and J 9 bases; bases outside gene matches: 1. Per the germline V gene, CDR1 is MNHNY and CDR2 is SVGAGI (reference sequence). The CDR3 sequence is 13 residues long. The CDR3 DNA reads as TGTGCCAGCAGTACTAGCGGGAGGGCTGAGCAGTTCTTC. This translates into CASSTSGRAEQFF.

This clone was seen once. CDR3 DNA sequence: TGTGCCAGCAGCTGGGATGGGGGAGTAACCGGGGAGCTGTTTTTT. It codes for CASSWDGGVTGELFF. V gene TRBV7-8 combines with J gene TRBJ2-2; TRBD1 or TRBD2 may be the D gene (5 bases each). V gave up 4 bases and J gave up 5 bases, with 14 bases separating them. Germline CDR1 and CDR2: SGHVS and FQNEAQ. This CDR3 has 15 amino acids.

The chain combines TRBV5-1 with TRBJ1-1; 9 bases are shared with TRBD1. The germline gives CDR1 SGHRS, CDR2 YFSETQ. J lost 2 bases, V lost 4 bases, and 9 bases had no gene match. This CDR3 spans 16 amino acids. The CDR3 DNA reads as TGCGCCAGCAGCCGTACAGGGGGCGCGGACAACACTGAAGCTTTCTTT. Amino acids: CASSRTGGADNTEAFF.

This sequence joins TRBV5-1 and TRBJ2-5, with unresolved D. The CDR3 totals 15 residues. Trimming took off 7 bases at V and 1 base at J, with 17 bases between the two ends. CDR1 is SGHRS and CDR2 is YFSETQ in the germline V gene. CDR3 sequence reads: CASEVGLGSQETQYF. CDR3 DNA: TGCGCCAGCGAAGTAGGGTTGGGTAGCCAAGAGACCCAGTACTTC.

The V and J genes are TRBV5-4 and TRBJ2-1, with TRBD2 identical over 7 bases. Germline V gives CDR1 SGHNT, CDR2 YYREEE (reference sequence). J was trimmed by 6 bases and V by 4 bases; bases with no gene match: 10. CDR3 size: 15 residues. This chain's CDR3 is CASSLKTSFTNEQFF. CDR3 DNA: TGTGCCAGCAGCCTCAAGACTAGCTTCACCAATGAGCAGTTCTTC.

In its sample, this clone was seen many times. The V call is TRBV11-2, the J call TRBJ2-7, with TRBD2 identical over 8 bases. The germline V gene has CDR1 SGHAT and CDR2 FQNNGV. Germline trimming cut 5 bases from V and 2 bases from J; bases unmatched to any gene: 2. The CDR3 sequence is 13 residues long. CDR3 nucleotides: TGTGCCAGCAGCCGGGGACTAGCCTACGAGCAGTACTTC. This codes for CASSRGLAYEQYF.

CDR3 sequence (DNA): TGTGCCAGTAGGAGGAACCCGAACACTGAAGCTTTCTTT. Translation gives CASRRNPNTEAFF. The chain carries TRBV19 and TRBJ1-1; D not certain. The CDR3 is 13 residues long. Germline loops: CDR1 LNHDA, CDR2 SQIVND (reference sequence). V gave up 6 bases and J gave up 1 base, with 9 bases separating them. Filled out from reference TRBV19 and TRBJ1-1, the complete variable domain reads DGGITQSPKYLFRKEGQNVTLSCEQNLNHDAMYWYRQDPGQGLRLIYYSQIVNDFQKGDIAEGYSVSREKKESFPLTVTSAQKNPTAFYLCASRRNPNTEAFFGQGTRLTVV.

CDR3 residues: CASSDSRGDTQYF. As DNA, the CDR3 is TGTGCCAGCAGTGATTCTCGGGGGGATACGCAGTATTTT. This rearrangement joins TRBV25-1 to TRBJ2-3; TRBD2 is a possible D gene (6 bases). The CDR3 is made up of 13 amino acids. Trimming shortened V by 3 bases and J by 6 bases, and 10 bases separated the two germline ends. The germline CDR1 and CDR2 sequences are MGHDK and SYGVNS.

The genes are TRBV29-1 and TRBJ1-1; 7 nucleotides agree with TRBD1. Germline loops: CDR1 SQVTM, CDR2 ANQGSEA. The length of the CDR3 is 14 residues. The V and J ends lost 6 bases and 1 base, in that order; junction bases with no gene match: 8. CDR3 DNA sequence: TGCAGCGTAAAACCCGGACAGGCGAACACTGAAGCTTTCTTT. This gives the protein CSVKPGQANTEAFF.

The chain is built from TRBV7-2 and TRBJ1-1; TRBD1 is a possible D gene (6 bases). The CDR3 extends over 14 amino acids. Trimming cost V 1 base and J 5 bases, with 11 bases left between them. Germline lookup yields CDR1 SGHTA and CDR2 FQGNSA. The CDR3: CASSLGQGRTEAFF. CDR3 nucleotide sequence: TGTGCCAGCAGCTTAGGTCAGGGGAGGACTGAAGCTTTCTTT.

The V gene is TRBV10-3, the J gene TRBJ1-5; D call uncertain. Germline CDR1 is ENHRY and CDR2 is SYGVKD. V gave up 4 bases and J gave up 5 bases, with 9 bases separating them. This CDR3 is 13 amino acids long. The CDR3 loop reads CAISGPAYQPQHF. For the CDR3, the DNA is TGTGCCATCAGTGGGCCAGCTTATCAGCCCCAGCATTTT.

The chain links TRBV6-5 to TRBJ1-1; perhaps TRBD1 as D (6 bases). The V end lost 11 bases, the J end lost 4 bases, and 17 bases lay between the germline ends. Looked up from germline, CDR1 is MNHEY and CDR2 is SVGAGI. The CDR3 has 13 amino acids. The CDR3 region is CAAKQGFATEAFF. The CDR3 DNA reads as TGTGCCGCCAAACAGGGTTTCGCCACTGAAGCTTTCTTT.